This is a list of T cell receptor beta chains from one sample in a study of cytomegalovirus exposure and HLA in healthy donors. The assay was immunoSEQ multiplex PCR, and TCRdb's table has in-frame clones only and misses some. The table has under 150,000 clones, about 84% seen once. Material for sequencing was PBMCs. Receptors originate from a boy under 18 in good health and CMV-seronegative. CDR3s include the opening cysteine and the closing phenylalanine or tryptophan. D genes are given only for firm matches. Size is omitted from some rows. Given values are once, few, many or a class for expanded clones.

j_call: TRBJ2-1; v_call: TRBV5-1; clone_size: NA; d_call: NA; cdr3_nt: TGCGCCAGCCGGGTGACGGAATACAATGAGCAGTTCTTC; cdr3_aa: CASRVTEYNEQFF
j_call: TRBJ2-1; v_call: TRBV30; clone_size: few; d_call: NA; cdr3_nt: TGTGCCTGGAGTGTAGGAGTAGGAGCTCTCAATGAGCAGTTCTTC; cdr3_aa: CAWSVGVGALNEQFF
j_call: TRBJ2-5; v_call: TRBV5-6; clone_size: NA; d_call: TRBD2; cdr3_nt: TGTGCCAGCAGCTTGGGACTAGCGGGAGGTTTTACTCGGGAGACCCAGTACTTC; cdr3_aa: CASSLGLAGGFTRETQYF
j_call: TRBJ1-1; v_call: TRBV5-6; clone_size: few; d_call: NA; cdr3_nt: TGTGCCAGCAGCTTGAATCAGAACACTGAAGCTTTCTTT; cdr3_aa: CASSLNQNTEAFF
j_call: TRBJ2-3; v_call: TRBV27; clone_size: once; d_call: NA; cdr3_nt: TGTGCCAGCAGTTTATCGACCAGGCAGGATACGCAGTATTTT; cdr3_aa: CASSLSTRQDTQYF
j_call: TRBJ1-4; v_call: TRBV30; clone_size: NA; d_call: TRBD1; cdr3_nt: TGTGCCTGGAGTGCCCCACTTTTGAGACAGGGAAAGAATGAAAAACTGTTTTTT; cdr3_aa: CAWSAPLLRQGKNEKLFF
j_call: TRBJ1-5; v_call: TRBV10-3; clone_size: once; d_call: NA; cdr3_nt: TGTGCCATTAGCCCCGATAACAATCAGCCCCAGCATTTT; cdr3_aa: CAISPDNNQPQHF
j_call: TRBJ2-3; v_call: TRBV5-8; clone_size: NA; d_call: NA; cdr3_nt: TGTGCCAGCAGCTTAAGCGGAGTCACAGATACGCAGTATTTT; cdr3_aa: CASSLSGVTDTQYF
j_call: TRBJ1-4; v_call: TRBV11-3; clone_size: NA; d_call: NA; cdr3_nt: TGTGCCAGCAGCTTAGGATTCGTGGGCGCAACTAATGAAAAACTGTTTTTT; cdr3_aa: CASSLGFVGATNEKLFF
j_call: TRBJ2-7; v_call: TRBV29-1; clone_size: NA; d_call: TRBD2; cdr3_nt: TGCAGTGTCAGCGGGACTACTCACTACGAGCAGTACTTC; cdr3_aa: CSVSGTTHYEQYF
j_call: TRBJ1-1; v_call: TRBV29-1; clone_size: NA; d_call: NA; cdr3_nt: TGCAGCGTTGAATCCCGACAGTCCACTGAAGCTTTCTTT; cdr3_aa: CSVESRQSTEAFF
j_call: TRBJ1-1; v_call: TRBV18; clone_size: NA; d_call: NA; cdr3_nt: TGTGCCAGCTCACCATCCGGGGGCACTGAAGCTTTCTTT; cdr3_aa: CASSPSGGTEAFF
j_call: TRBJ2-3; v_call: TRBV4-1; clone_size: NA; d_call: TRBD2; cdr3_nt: TGCGCCAGCAGCCAGAGCGGGACCAGCACAGATACGCAGTATTTT; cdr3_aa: CASSQSGTSTDTQYF
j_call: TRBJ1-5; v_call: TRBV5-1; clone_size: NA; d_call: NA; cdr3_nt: TGCGCCAGCAGCTTGATCCGGGTACGAATCCTTCAGCCCCAGCATTTT; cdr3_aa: CASSLIRVRILQPQHF
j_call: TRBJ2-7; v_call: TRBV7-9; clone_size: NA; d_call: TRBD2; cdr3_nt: TGTGCCAGCAGCAGTGCGGGAGGGGAGGAGCAGTACTTC; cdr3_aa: CASSSAGGEEQYF
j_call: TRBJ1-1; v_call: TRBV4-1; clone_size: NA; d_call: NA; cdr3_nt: TGCGCCAGCAGCCAAGGTCACATGAACACTGAAGCTTTCTTT; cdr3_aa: CASSQGHMNTEAFF
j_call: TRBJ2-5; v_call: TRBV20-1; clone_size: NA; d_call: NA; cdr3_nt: TGCAGTGCTAACACCAGAGAGACCCAGTACTTC; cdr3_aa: CSANTRETQYF
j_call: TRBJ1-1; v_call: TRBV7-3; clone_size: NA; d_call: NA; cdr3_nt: TGTGCCAGCAGCTCATCAGGGAAAGGGGTGACTGAAGCTTTCTTT; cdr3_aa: CASSSSGKGVTEAFF
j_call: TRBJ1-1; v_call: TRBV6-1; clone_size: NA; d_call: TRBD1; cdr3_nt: TGTGCCAGCAGTGAAAAGGGGGCGCGTAGCACTGAAGCTTTCTTT; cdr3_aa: CASSEKGARSTEAFF
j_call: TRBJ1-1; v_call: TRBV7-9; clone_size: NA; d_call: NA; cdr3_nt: TGTGCCAGCAGCTTAGTTGGGGCAGGGCACACTGAAGCTTTCTTT; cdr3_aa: CASSLVGAGHTEAFF
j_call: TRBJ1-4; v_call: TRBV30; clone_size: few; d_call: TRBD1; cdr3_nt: TGTGCCTGGAGCGCCCTAAGACAGGGCCATCGGTTTTTT; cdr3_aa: CAWSALRQGHRFF
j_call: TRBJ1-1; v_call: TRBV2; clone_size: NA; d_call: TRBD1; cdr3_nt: TGTGCCAGCAGTGATGAGGGGGCAGGGGGTTTGAACACTGAAGCTTTCTTT; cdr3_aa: CASSDEGAGGLNTEAFF
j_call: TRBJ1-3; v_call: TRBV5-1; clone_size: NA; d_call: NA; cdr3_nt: TGCGCCAGCAGCGGCGCAGGTGGAAACACCATATATTTT; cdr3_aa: CASSGAGGNTIYF
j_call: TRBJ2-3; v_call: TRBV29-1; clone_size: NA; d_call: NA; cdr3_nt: TGCAGCGTTGCTCGGGACGGGGGTCGGGATACGCAGTATTTT; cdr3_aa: CSVARDGGRDTQYF
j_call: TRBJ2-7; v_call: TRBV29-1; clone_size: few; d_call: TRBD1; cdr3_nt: TGCAGCGTTGTCGGGGGACAGGGGACCTCCTACGAGCAGTACTTC; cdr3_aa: CSVVGGQGTSYEQYF
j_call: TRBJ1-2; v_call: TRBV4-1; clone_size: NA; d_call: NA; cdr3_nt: TGCGCCAGCAGCCGGGGACTTGGGGAAGGCTACACCTTC; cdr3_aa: CASSRGLGEGYTF
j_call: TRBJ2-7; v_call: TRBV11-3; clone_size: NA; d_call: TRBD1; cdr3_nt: TGTGCCAGCAGCCGAGGACAGGGGGCGGGCGAGCAGTACTTC; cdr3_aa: CASSRGQGAGEQYF
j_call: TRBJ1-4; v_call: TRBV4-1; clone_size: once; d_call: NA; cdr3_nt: TGCGCCAGCAGCCCTACAGGGTGGGCGAATGAAAAACTGTTTTTT; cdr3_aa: CASSPTGWANEKLFF
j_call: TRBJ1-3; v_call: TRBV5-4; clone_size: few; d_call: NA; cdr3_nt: TGTGCCAGCAGCCGCGGGGGGGCAACTAGCTCTGGAAACACCATATATTTT; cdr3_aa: CASSRGGATSSGNTIYF
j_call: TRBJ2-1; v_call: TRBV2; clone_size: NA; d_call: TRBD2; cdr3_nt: TGTGCCAGCAGTGAGACTAGCGGGGGGGGGAATGAGCAGTTCTTC; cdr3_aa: CASSETSGGGNEQFF